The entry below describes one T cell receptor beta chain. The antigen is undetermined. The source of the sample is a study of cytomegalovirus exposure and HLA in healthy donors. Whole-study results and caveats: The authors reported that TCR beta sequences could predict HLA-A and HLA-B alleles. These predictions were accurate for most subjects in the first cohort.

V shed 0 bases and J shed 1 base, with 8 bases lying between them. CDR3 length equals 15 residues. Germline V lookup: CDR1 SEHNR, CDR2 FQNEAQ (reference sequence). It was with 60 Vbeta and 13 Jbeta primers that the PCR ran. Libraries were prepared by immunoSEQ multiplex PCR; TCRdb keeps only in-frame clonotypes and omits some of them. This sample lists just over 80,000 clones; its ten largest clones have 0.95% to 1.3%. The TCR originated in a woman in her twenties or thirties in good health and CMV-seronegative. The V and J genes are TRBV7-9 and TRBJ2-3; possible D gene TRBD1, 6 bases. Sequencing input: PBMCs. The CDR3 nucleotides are TGTGCCAGCAGCTTAGCGACAGGACGCACAGATACGCAGTATTTT. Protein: CASSLATGRTDTQYF.